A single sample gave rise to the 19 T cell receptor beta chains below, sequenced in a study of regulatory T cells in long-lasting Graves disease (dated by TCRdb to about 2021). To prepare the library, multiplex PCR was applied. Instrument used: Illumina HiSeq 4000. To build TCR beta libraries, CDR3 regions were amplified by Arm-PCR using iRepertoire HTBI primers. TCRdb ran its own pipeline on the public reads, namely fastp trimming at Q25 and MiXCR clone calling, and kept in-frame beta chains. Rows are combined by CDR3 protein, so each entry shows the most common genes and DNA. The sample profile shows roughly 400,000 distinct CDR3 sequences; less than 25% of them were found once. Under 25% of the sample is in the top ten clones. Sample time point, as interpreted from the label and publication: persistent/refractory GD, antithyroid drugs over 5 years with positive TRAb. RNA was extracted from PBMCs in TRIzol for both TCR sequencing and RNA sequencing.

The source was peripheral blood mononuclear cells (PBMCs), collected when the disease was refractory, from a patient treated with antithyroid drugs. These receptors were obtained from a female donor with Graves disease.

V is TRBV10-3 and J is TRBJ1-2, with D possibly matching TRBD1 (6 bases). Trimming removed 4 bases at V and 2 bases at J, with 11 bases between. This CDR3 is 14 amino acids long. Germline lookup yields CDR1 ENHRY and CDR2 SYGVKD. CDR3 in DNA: TGTGCCATCAGTGTCGGGGGCAACAACTATGGCTACACCTTC. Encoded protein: CAISVGGNNYGYTF.

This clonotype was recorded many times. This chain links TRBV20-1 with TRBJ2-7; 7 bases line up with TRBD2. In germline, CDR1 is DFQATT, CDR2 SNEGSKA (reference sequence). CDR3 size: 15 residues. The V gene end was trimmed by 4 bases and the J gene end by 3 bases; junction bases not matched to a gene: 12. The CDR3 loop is CSAIPSGGKGYEQYF. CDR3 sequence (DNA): TGCAGTGCTATCCCGTCCGGGGGGAAAGGCTACGAGCAGTACTTC.

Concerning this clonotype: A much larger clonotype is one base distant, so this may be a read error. The CDR3, as DNA: TGTGCCACCAGCAGGGTGCCGGATAGCGGCTACGAGCAGTACTTC. It codes for CATSRVPDSGYEQYF. The chain couples TRBV15 to TRBJ2-7; D possibly corresponds to TRBD2 (6 bases). Germline CDR1 and CDR2: LNHNV and YYDKDF (reference sequence). Trimming pared 3 bases from V and 3 bases from J, leaving 15 bases between. The CDR3 contains 15 residues.

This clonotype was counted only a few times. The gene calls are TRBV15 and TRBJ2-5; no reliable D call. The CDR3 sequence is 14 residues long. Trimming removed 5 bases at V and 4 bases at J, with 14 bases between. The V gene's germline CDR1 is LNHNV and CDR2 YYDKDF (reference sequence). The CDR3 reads CATSLPLGGETQYF. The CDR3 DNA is TGTGCCACCAGCCTTCCCCTCGGCGGAGAGACCCAGTACTTC.

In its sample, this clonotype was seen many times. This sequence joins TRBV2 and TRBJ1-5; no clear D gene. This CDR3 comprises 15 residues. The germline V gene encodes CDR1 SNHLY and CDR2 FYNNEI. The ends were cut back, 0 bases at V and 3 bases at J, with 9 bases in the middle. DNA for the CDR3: TGTGCCAGCAGTGAAGCGGGGTCCTCCAATCAGCCCCAGCATTTT. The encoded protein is CASSEAGSSNQPQHF.

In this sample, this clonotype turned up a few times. CDR3 protein: CSVGHRLSYEQYF. CDR3 coding DNA: TGCAGCGTGGGACACAGGCTATCCTACGAGCAGTACTTC. The chain links TRBV29-1 to TRBJ2-7; D is possibly TRBD1 (6 bases). CDR1 and CDR2 from the germline V gene are SQVTM and ANQGSEA. V lost 6 bases and J 1 base, leaving 13 bases between the germline ends. The CDR3 totals 13 residues.

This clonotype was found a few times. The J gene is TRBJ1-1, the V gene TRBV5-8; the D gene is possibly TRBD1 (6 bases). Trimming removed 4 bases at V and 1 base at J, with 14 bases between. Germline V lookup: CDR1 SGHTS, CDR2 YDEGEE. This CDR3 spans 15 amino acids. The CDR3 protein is CASSHTLTGNTEAFF. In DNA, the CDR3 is TGTGCCAGCAGCCATACCCTGACAGGGAACACTGAAGCTTTCTTT. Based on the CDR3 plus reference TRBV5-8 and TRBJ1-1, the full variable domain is EAGVTQSPTHLIKTRGQQATLRCSPISGHTSVYWYQQALGLGLQFLLWYDEGEERNRGNFPPRFSGRQFPNYSSELNVNALELEDSALYLCASSHTLTGNTEAFFGQGTRLTVV.

The CDR3 DNA reads as TGCAGCGTCCGAGAGGCGGGAGGGGGGACCGGGGAGCTGTTTTTT. Residues: CSVREAGGGTGELFF. This chain uses TRBV29-1 with TRBJ2-2; 9 bases are shared with TRBD2. The V gene's germline CDR1 is SQVTM and CDR2 ANQGSEA. The CDR3 has 15 residues. V shed 6 bases, J shed 5 bases, and the junction held 10 bases outside the gene matches.

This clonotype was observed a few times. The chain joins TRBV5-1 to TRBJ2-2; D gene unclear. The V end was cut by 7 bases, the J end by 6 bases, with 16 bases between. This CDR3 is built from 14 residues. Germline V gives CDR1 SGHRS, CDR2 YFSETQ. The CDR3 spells CASGPDGIPGELFF. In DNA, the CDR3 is TGCGCCAGCGGCCCCGACGGAATTCCCGGGGAGCTGTTTTTT.

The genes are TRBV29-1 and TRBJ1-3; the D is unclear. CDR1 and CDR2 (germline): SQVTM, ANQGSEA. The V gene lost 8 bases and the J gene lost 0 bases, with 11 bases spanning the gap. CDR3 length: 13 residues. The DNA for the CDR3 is TGCAGCACCTCGGGTGACTCTGGAAACACCATATATTTT. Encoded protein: CSTSGDSGNTIYF.

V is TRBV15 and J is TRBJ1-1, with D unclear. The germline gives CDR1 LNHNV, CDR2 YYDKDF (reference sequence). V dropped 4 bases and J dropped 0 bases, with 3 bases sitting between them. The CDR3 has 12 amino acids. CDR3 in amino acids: CATSIVNTEAFF. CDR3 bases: TGTGCCACCAGCATAGTGAACACTGAAGCTTTCTTT.

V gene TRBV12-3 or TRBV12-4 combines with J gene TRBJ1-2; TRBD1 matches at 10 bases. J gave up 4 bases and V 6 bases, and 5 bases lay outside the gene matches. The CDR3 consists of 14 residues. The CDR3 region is CASRKTGGGYGYTF. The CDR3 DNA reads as TGTGCCAGCAGAAAGACAGGGGGCGGCTATGGCTACACCTTC.

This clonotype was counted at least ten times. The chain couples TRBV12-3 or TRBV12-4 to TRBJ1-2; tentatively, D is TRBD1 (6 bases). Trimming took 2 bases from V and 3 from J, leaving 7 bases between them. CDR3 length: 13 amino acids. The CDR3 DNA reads TGTGCCAGCAGTTTACAGGGGCACTATGGCTACACCTTC. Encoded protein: CASSLQGHYGYTF.

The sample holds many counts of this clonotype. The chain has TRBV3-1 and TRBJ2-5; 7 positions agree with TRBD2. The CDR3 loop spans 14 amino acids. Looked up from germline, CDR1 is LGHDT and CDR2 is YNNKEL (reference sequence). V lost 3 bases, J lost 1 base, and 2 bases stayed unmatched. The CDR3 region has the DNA TGTGCCAGCAGCCATCCTAGCGGCCAAGAGACCCAGTACTTC. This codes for CASSHPSGQETQYF.

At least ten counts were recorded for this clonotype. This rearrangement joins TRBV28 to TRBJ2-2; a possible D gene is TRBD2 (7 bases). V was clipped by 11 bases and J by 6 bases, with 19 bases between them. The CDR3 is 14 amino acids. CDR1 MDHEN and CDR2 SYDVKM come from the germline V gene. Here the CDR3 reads CASQRLAGAGELFF. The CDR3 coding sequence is TGTGCCTCCCAACGACTAGCAGGGGCCGGGGAGCTGTTTTTT.

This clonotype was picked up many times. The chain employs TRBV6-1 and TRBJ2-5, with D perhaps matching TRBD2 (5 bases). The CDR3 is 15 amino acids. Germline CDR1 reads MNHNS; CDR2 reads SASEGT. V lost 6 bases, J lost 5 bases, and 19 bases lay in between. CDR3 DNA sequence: TGTGCCAGCAGACCCTTCGGCGGGTCTGGGGAGACCCAGTACTTC. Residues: CASRPFGGSGETQYF.

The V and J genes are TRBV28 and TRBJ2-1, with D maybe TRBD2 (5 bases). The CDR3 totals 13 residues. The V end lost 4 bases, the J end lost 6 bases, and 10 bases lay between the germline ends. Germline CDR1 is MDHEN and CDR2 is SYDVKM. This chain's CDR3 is CASSSSSFNEQFF. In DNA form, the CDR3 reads TGTGCCAGCAGTTCTAGCAGCTTCAATGAGCAGTTCTTC. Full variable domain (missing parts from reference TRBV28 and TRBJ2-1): DVKVTQSSRYLVKRTGEKVFLECVQDMDHENMFWYRQDPGLGLRLIYFSYDVKMKEKGDIPEGYSVSREKKERFSLILESASTNQTSMYLCASSSSSFNEQFFGPGTRLTVL.

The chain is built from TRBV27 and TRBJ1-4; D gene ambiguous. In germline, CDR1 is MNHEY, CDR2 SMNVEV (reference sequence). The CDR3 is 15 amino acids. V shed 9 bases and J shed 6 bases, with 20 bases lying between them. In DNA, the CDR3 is TGTGCCAGAGACCGGGCCCAACACCCATATGAAAAACTGTTTTTT. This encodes CARDRAQHPYEKLFF.

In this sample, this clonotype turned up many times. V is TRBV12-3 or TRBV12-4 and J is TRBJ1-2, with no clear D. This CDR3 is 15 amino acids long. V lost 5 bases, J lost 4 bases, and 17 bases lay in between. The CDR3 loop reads CASSPGPAVAYGYTF. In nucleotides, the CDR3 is TGTGCCAGCAGTCCGGGCCCCGCGGTAGCCTATGGCTACACCTTC.